The rows below give T cell receptor beta chains drawn from one sample of a study of shared clonotypes between healthy human individuals. Measured with immunoSEQ multiplex PCR; TCRdb has only the in-frame clones, and not every one. Among millions of clones listed, approximately 95% were seen once. Sequencing used naive CD4+ T cells from PBMCs. Receptor source: a man aged 18 to 29 in good health. Some clones in this sample may be carry-over from other donors' samples. Each CDR3 is given with its conserved first and last residue. A D gene is named only where the DNA matches it firmly. Clone sizes are given selectively: once, few, many, or a class where the clone is expanded.

j_call: TRBJ2-3
cdr3_length: 16
clone_size: -
v_call: TRBV6-1
d_call: TRBD2
cdr3_nt: TGTGCCAGCAGTGCGATAGCGGGAGGTTTGACAGATACGCAGTATTTT
cdr3_aa: CASSAIAGGLTDTQYF

j_call: TRBJ1-1
cdr3_length: 13
clone_size: -
v_call: TRBV29-1
d_call: -
cdr3_nt: TGCAGCGTCGGGACGGGGATGAACACTGAAGCTTTCTTT
cdr3_aa: CSVGTGMNTEAFF

j_call: TRBJ2-7
cdr3_length: 14
clone_size: -
v_call: TRBV19
d_call: TRBD1
cdr3_nt: TGTGCCAGTACCATGACAGGGCTACCCGAAGAGCAGTACTTC
cdr3_aa: CASTMTGLPEEQYF

j_call: TRBJ2-1
cdr3_length: 15
clone_size: -
v_call: TRBV7-3
d_call: TRBD2
cdr3_nt: TGTGCCAGCAGCTTAGGAGCGGGAGTCTACAATGAGCAGTTCTTC
cdr3_aa: CASSLGAGVYNEQFF

j_call: TRBJ1-4
cdr3_length: 13
clone_size: -
v_call: TRBV27
d_call: -
cdr3_nt: TGTGCCAGCAGTTTATCCCAGGGGACGAAACTGTTTTTT
cdr3_aa: CASSLSQGTKLFF

j_call: TRBJ2-2
cdr3_length: 15
clone_size: -
v_call: TRBV28
d_call: -
cdr3_nt: TGTGCCAGCAGTTTACGCGGACTGAACACCGGGGAGCTGTTTTTT
cdr3_aa: CASSLRGLNTGELFF

j_call: TRBJ2-2
cdr3_length: 19
clone_size: -
v_call: TRBV6-1
d_call: TRBD2
cdr3_nt: TGTGCCAGCAGTGAAATTGGGTCTAGCGGACCCCCAGACACCGGGGAGCTGTTTTTT
cdr3_aa: CASSEIGSSGPPDTGELFF

j_call: TRBJ1-2
cdr3_length: 13
clone_size: -
v_call: TRBV2
d_call: -
cdr3_nt: TGTGCCAGCCAAGACGAGGTTCACTATGGCTACACCTTC
cdr3_aa: CASQDEVHYGYTF

j_call: TRBJ1-5
cdr3_length: 12
clone_size: -
v_call: TRBV28
d_call: -
cdr3_nt: TGTGCCAGCAGCCCCACAGGTCAGCCCCAGCATTTT
cdr3_aa: CASSPTGQPQHF

j_call: TRBJ2-7
cdr3_length: 12
clone_size: -
v_call: TRBV2
d_call: -
cdr3_nt: TGTGCCAGCAGTTTTGAGACCTACGAGCAGTACTTC
cdr3_aa: CASSFETYEQYF

j_call: TRBJ1-5
cdr3_length: 16
clone_size: once
v_call: TRBV10-3
d_call: -
cdr3_nt: TGTGCCATCAGTGAGTCGCCCAGACAGACCTCAGGGCCCCAGCATTTT
cdr3_aa: CAISESPRQTSGPQHF

j_call: TRBJ1-3
cdr3_length: 11
clone_size: -
v_call: TRBV29-1
d_call: -
cdr3_nt: TGCAGCGCCCATTCTGGAAACACCATATATTTT
cdr3_aa: CSAHSGNTIYF

j_call: TRBJ1-2
cdr3_length: 13
clone_size: -
v_call: TRBV2
d_call: -
cdr3_nt: TGTGCCAGCAGTGATCCGGGTCTAATTGGCTACACCTTC
cdr3_aa: CASSDPGLIGYTF

j_call: TRBJ2-7
cdr3_length: 15
clone_size: once
v_call: TRBV4-3
d_call: TRBD2
cdr3_nt: TGCGCCAGCAGCCAAGGGACTAGCGGGGGCTACGAGCAGTACTTC
cdr3_aa: CASSQGTSGGYEQYF

j_call: TRBJ2-2
cdr3_length: 16
clone_size: -
v_call: TRBV5-1
d_call: TRBD1
cdr3_nt: TGCGCCAGCAGCCCCTGGACAGGGGCGAACACCGGGGAGCTGTTTTTT
cdr3_aa: CASSPWTGANTGELFF

j_call: TRBJ1-1
cdr3_length: 16
clone_size: -
v_call: TRBV7-9
d_call: -
cdr3_nt: TGTGCCAGCAGCCCGAGGCAGGGACGGGGGAACACTGAAGCTTTCTTT
cdr3_aa: CASSPRQGRGNTEAFF

j_call: TRBJ1-1
cdr3_length: 14
clone_size: once
v_call: TRBV7-9
d_call: -
cdr3_nt: TGTGCCAGCAGCTTCGGTCAGCTGAACACTGAAGCTTTCTTT
cdr3_aa: CASSFGQLNTEAFF

j_call: TRBJ1-2
cdr3_length: 12
clone_size: few
v_call: TRBV30
d_call: -
cdr3_nt: TGTGCCTGGAGTCGACAGGAGTATGGCTACACCTTC
cdr3_aa: CAWSRQEYGYTF

j_call: TRBJ2-7
cdr3_length: 15
clone_size: -
v_call: TRBV6-5
d_call: TRBD1
cdr3_nt: TGTGCCAGCAGCCGCCGGACAGGCGATCCCTACGAGCAGTACTTC
cdr3_aa: CASSRRTGDPYEQYF

j_call: TRBJ2-1
cdr3_length: 14
clone_size: few
v_call: TRBV7-9
d_call: -
cdr3_nt: TGTGCCAGCAGCTTCTCGAGCTCCTACAATGAGCAGTTCTTC
cdr3_aa: CASSFSSSYNEQFF

j_call: TRBJ2-7
cdr3_length: 15
clone_size: -
v_call: TRBV25-1
d_call: TRBD1
cdr3_nt: TGTGCCAGCAGTACCCGCCCGACAGGGGTGTACGAGCAGTACTTC
cdr3_aa: CASSTRPTGVYEQYF

j_call: TRBJ2-7
cdr3_length: 16
clone_size: -
v_call: TRBV4-2
d_call: -
cdr3_nt: TGTGCCAGCAGCGCGGCATGGGGGAGATCCTTTTACGAGCAGTACTTC
cdr3_aa: CASSAAWGRSFYEQYF

j_call: TRBJ1-1
cdr3_length: 19
clone_size: -
v_call: TRBV4-2
d_call: -
cdr3_nt: TGTGCCAGCAGCTTAGACCCCCCCCCGCGAGGCGTGGGTGACACTGAAGCTTTCTTT
cdr3_aa: CASSLDPPPRGVGDTEAFF

j_call: TRBJ2-3
cdr3_length: 17
clone_size: -
v_call: TRBV7-6
d_call: TRBD2
cdr3_nt: TGTGCCAGCAGCCCGGGGACTAGCGGGAGTACGCCAGATACGCAGTATTTT
cdr3_aa: CASSPGTSGSTPDTQYF